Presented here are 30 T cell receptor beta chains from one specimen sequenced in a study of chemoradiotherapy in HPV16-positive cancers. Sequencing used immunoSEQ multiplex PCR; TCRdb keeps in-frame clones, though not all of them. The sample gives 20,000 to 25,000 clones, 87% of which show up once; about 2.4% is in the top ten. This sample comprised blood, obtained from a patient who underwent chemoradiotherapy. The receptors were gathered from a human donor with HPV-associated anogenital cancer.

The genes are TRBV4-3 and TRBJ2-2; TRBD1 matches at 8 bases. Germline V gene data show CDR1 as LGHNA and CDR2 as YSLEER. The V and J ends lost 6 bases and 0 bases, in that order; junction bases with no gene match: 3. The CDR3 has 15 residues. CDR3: CASRPGGSNTGELFF. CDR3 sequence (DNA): TGCGCCAGCAGACCAGGGGGCTCGAACACCGGGGAGCTGTTTTTT.

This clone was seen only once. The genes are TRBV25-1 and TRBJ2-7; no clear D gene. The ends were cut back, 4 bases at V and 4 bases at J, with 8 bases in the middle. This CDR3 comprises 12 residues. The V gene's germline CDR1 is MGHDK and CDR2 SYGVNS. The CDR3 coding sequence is TGTGCCAGCAGTGCCGGTTTATACGAGCAGTACTTC. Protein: CASSAGLYEQYF.

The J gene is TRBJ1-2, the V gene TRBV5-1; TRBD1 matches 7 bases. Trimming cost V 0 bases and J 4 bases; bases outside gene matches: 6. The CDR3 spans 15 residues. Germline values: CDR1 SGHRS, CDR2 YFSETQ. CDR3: CASSLGQGGPYGYTF. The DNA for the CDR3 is TGCGCCAGCAGCTTGGGACAGGGCGGCCCCTATGGCTACACCTTC.

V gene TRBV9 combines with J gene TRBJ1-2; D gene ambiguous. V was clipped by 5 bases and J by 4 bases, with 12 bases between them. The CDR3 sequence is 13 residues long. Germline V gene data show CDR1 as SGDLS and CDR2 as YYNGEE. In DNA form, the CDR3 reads TGTGCCAGCAGAGACAAGGCGGGCTATGGCTACACCTTC. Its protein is CASRDKAGYGYTF.

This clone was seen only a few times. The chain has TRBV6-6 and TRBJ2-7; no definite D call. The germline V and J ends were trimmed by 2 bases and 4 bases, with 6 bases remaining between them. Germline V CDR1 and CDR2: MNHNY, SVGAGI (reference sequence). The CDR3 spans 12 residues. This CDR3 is CASSYTGYEQYF. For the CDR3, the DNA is TGTGCCAGCAGTTACACCGGGTACGAGCAGTACTTC.

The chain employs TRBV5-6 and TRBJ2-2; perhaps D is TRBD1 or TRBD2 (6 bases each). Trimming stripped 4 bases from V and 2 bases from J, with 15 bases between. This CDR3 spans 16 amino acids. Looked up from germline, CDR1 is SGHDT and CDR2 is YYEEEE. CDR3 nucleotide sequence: TGTGCCAGCAGCGAACCGGGGGCGGTTAACACCGGGGAGCTGTTTTTT. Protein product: CASSEPGAVNTGELFF.

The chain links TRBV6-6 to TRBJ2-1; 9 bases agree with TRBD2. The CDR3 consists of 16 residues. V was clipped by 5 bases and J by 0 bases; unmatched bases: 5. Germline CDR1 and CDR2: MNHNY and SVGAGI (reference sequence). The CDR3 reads CASSPPSGISYNEQFF. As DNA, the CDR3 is TGTGCCAGCAGTCCCCCTAGCGGGATCTCCTACAATGAGCAGTTCTTC.

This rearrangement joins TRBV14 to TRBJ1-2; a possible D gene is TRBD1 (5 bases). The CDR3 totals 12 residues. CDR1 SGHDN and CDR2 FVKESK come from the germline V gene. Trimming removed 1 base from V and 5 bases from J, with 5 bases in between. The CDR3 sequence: CASSQGTYGYTF. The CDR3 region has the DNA TGTGCCAGCAGCCAAGGGACATATGGCTACACCTTC.

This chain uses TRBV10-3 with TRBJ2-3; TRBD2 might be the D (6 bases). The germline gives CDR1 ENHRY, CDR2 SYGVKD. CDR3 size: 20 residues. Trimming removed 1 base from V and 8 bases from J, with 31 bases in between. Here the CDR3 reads CAISEFRSRVGLASWGTQYF. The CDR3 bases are TGTGCCATCAGTGAGTTTAGATCTCGGGTTGGGCTAGCGAGTTGGGGTACGCAGTATTTT.

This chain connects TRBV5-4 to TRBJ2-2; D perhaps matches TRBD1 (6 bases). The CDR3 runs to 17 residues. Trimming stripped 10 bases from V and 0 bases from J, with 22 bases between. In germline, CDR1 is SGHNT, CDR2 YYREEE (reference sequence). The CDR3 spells CAGGLGAKGPNTGELFF. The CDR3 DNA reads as TGTGCCGGAGGTCTGGGGGCGAAAGGGCCGAACACCGGGGAGCTGTTTTTT.

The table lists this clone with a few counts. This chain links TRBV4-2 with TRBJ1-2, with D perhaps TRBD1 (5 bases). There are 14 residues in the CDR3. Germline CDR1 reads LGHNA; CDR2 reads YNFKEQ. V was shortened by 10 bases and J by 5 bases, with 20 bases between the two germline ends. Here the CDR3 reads CATQQPGGSYGYTF. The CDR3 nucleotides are TGTGCCACCCAACAACCGGGGGGTAGTTATGGCTACACCTTC.

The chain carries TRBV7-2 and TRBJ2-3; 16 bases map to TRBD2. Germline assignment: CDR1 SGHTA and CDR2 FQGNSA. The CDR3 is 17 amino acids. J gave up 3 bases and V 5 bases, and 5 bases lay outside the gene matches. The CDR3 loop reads CASSLGLAGGLTDTQYF. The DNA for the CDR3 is TGTGCCAGCAGCCTGGGACTAGCGGGAGGGCTTACAGATACGCAGTATTTT.

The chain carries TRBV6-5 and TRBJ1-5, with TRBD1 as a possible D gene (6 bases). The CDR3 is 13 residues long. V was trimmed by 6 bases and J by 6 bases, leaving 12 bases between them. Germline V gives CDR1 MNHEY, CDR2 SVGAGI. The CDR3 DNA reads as TGTGCCAGCAGACCCCAGGGGAGTCAGCCCCAGCATTTT. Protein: CASRPQGSQPQHF.

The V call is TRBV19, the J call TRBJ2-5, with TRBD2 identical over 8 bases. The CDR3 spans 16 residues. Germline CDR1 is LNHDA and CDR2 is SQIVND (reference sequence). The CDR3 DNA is TGTGCAGGGCCCGGTATTCGGGAGGGCCGGTCAGAGACCCAGTACTTC. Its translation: CAGPGIREGRSETQYF.

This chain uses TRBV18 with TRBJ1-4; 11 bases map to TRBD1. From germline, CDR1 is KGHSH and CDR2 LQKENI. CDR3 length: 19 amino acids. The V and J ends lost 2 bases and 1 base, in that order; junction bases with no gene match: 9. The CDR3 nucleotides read TGTGCCAGCTCACCAACCGGGACAGGGGGGTTTGAAACTAATGAAAAACTGTTTTTT. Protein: CASSPTGTGGFETNEKLFF.

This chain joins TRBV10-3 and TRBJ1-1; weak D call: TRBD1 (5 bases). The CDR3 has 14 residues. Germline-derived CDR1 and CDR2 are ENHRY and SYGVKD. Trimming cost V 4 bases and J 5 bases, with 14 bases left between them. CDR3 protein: CAISVKGSVTEAFF. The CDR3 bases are TGTGCCATCAGTGTGAAGGGGAGTGTAACTGAAGCTTTCTTT.

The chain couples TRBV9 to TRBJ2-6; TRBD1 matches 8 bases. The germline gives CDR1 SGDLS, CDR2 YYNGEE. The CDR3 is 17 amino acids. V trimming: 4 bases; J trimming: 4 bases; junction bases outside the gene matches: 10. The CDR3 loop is CASSPDRGPAGANVLTF. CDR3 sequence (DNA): TGTGCCAGCAGCCCCGACAGGGGCCCAGCGGGGGCCAACGTCCTGACTTTC.

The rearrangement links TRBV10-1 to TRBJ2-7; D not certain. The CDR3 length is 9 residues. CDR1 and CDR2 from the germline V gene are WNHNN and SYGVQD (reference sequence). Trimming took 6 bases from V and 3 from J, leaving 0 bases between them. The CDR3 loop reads CASSYEQYF. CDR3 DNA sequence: TGCGCCAGCAGCTACGAGCAGTACTTC.

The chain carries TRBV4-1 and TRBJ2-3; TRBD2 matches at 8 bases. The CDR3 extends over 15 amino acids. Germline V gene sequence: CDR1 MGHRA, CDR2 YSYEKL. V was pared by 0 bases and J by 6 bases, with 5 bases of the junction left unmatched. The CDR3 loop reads CASSQDKSGGDTQYF. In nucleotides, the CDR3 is TGCGCCAGCAGCCAAGATAAAAGCGGGGGTGATACGCAGTATTTT.

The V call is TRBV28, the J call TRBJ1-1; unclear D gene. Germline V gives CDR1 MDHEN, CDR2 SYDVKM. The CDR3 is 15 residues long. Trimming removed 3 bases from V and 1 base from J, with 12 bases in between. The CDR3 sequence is CASSFPTPTNTEAFF. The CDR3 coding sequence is TGTGCCAGCAGTTTTCCAACCCCCACGAACACTGAAGCTTTCTTT.

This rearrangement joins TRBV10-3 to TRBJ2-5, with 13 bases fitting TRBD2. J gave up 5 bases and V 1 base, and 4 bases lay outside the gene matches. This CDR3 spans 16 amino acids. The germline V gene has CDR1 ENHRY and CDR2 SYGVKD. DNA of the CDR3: TGTGCCATCAGTGAGTACGGACTAGCGGGAGTGGAGACCCAGTACTTC. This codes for CAISEYGLAGVETQYF.

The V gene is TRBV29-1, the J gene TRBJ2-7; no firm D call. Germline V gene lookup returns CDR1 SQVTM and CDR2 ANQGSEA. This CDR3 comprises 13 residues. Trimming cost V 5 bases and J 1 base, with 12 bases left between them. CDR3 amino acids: CSVRPAPSYEQYF. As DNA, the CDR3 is TGCAGCGTTCGTCCGGCGCCTTCCTACGAGCAGTACTTC.

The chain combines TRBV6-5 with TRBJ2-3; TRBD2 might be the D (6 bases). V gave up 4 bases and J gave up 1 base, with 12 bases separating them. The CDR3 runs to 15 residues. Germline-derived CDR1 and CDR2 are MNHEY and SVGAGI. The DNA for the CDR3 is TGTGCCAGCAGTTCCCCGGGACTCGGCACAGATACGCAGTATTTT. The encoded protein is CASSSPGLGTDTQYF.

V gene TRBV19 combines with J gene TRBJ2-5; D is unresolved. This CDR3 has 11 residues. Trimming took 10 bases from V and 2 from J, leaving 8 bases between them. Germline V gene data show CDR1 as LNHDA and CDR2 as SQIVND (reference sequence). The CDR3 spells CATRQQETQYF. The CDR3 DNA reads TGTGCCACCCGCCAGCAAGAGACCCAGTACTTC.

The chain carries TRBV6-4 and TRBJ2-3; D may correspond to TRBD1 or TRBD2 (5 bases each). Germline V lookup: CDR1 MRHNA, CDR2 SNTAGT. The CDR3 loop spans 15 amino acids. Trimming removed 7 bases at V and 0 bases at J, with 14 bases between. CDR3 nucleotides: TGTGCCAGCACCCCCGGGGCGGTTAGCACAGATACGCAGTATTTT. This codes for CASTPGAVSTDTQYF.

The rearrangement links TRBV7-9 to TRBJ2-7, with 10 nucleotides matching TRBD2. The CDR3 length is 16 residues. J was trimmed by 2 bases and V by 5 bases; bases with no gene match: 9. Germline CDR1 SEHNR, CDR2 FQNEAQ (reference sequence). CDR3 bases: TGTGCCAGCAGCCCCTGGACTAGCGGACGACCCTACGAGCAGTACTTC. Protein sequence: CASSPWTSGRPYEQYF.

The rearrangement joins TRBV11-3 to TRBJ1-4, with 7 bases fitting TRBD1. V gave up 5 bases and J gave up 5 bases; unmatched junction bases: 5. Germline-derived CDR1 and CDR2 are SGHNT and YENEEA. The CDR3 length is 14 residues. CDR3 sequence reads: CASSTDRENEKLFF. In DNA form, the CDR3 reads TGTGCCAGCAGCACCGACAGGGAAAATGAAAAACTGTTTTTT.

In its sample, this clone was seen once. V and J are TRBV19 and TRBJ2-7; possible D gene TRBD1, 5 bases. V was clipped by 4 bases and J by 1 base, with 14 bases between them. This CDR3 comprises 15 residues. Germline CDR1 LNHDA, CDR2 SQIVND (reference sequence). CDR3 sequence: CASSNQGRGSYEQYF. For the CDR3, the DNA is TGTGCCAGTAGTAATCAGGGAAGGGGATCCTACGAGCAGTACTTC.

The CDR3: CASKPPGPVYGYTF. CDR3 DNA: TGTGCCAGCAAACCTCCGGGACCGGTCTATGGCTACACCTTC. V usage is TRBV27 and J usage is TRBJ1-2, with a possible D match to TRBD1 (5 bases). This CDR3 contains 14 residues. Germline CDR1 reads MNHEY; CDR2 reads SMNVEV (reference sequence). V lost 7 bases and J 4 bases, leaving 16 bases between the germline ends.

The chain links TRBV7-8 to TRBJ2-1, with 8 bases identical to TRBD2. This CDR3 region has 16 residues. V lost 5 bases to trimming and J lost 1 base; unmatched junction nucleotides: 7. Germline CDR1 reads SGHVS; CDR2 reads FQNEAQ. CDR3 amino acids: CASSPAERGSYNEQFF. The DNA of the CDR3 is TGTGCCAGCAGCCCCGCCGAGCGGGGGTCCTACAATGAGCAGTTCTTC.